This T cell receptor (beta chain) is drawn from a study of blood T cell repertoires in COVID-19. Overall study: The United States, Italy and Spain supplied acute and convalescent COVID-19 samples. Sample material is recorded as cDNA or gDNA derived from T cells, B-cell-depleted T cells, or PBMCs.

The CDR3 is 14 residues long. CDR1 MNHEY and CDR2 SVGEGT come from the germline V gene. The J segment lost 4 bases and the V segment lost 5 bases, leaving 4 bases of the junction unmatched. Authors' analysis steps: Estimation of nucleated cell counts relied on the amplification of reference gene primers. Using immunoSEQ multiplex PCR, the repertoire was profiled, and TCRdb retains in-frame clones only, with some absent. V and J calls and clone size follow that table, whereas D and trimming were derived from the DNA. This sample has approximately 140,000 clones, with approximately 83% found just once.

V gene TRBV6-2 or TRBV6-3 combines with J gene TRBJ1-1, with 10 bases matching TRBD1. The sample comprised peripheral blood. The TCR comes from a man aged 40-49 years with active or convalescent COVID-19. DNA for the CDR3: TGTGCCAGCAGTAGGGACAGGGGAGGCACTGAAGCTTTCTTT. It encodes CASSRDRGGTEAFF.